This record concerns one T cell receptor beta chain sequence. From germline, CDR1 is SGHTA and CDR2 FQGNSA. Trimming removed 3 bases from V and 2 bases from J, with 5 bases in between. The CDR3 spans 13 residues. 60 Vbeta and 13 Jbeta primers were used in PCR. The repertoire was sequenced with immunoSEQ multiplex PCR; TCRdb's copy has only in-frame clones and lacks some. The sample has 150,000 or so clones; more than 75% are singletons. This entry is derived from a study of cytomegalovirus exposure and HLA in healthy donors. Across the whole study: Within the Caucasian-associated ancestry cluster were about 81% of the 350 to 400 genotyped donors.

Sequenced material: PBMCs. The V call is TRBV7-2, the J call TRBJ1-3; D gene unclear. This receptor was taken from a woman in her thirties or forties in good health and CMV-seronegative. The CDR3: CASSFSAGNTIYF. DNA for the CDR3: TGTGCCAGCAGCTTCTCCGCTGGAAACACCATATATTTT.